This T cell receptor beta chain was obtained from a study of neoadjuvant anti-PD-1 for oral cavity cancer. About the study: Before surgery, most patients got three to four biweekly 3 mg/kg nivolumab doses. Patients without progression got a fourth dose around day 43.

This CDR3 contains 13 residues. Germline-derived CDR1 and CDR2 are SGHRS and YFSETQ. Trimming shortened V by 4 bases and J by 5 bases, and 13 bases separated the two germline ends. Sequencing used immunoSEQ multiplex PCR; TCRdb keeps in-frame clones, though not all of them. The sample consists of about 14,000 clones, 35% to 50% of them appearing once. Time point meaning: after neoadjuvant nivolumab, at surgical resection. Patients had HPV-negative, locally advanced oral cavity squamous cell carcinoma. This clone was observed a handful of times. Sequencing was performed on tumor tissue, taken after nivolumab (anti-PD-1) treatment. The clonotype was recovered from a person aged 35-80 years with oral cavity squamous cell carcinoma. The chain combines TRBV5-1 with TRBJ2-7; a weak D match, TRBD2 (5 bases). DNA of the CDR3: TGCGCCAGCAGCCAGGACTCTTCAAACGAGCAGTACTTC. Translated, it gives CASSQDSSNEQYF.